These 17 T cell receptor beta chains came from one sample sequenced in a study of cytomegalovirus exposure and HLA in healthy donors. PCR used 60 Vbeta primers and 13 Jbeta primers. Profiled with immunoSEQ multiplex PCR; TCRdb holds only in-frame clones, not every one. The table shows 140,000 to 150,000 clones, with around 78% occurring only once. The sequencing input was PBMCs. The receptor set was obtained from a woman younger than 35 in good health and CMV-seronegative.

The chain uses TRBV6-1 and TRBJ1-6; TRBD1 aligns across 7 bases. There are 14 residues in the CDR3. V lost 6 bases, J lost 9 bases, and 8 bases stayed unmatched. The germline gives CDR1 MNHNS, CDR2 SASEGT. As DNA, the CDR3 is TGTGCCAGCAGCCCCGAGACAGGGTCTTCACCCCTCCACTTT. It yields the protein CASSPETGSSPLHF.

The rearrangement joins TRBV5-4 to TRBJ1-1; no reliable D call. The CDR3 has 15 amino acids. The V end was cut by 0 bases, the J end by 2 bases, with 11 bases between. Germline CDR1 SGHNT, CDR2 YYREEE (reference sequence). The CDR3: CASSLVQFKNTEAFF. CDR3 in DNA: TGTGCCAGCAGCTTGGTTCAGTTTAAAAACACTGAAGCTTTCTTT.

This sequence joins TRBV7-2 and TRBJ1-2; 11 positions match TRBD1. The germline gives CDR1 SGHTA, CDR2 FQGNSA. The CDR3 consists of 15 residues. J was trimmed by 8 bases and V by 5 bases; bases with no gene match: 10. The CDR3 loop reads CASSIRTGGAGGYTF. In nucleotides, the CDR3 is TGTGCCAGCAGCATAAGGACAGGGGGCGCGGGGGGCTACACCTTC.

The chain is built from TRBV18 and TRBJ2-7; 7 positions agree with TRBD2. This CDR3 is 14 amino acids long. The germline CDR1 and CDR2 sequences are KGHSH and LQKENI. Trimming removed 3 bases from V and 1 base from J; junction bases left unmatched: 3. The CDR3 reads CASSPGLDSYEQYV. CDR3 nucleotides: TGTGCCAGCTCACCCGGACTAGATTCCTACGAGCAGTACGTC.

The CDR3 region is CATSTGTPLSEQYF. The DNA for the CDR3 is TGTGCCACCAGCACCGGGACACCCCTGAGCGAGCAGTACTTC. The rearrangement uses TRBV15 and TRBJ2-5; D perhaps matches TRBD1 (6 bases). The DNA matches TRBJ2-7 better at its end, which makes the J call doubtful. The CDR3 is 14 amino acids. The germline V gene encodes CDR1 LNHNV and CDR2 YYDKDF (reference sequence).

This rearrangement joins TRBV27 to TRBJ2-2, with D possibly being TRBD2 (5 bases). V lost 4 bases and J lost 1, with 13 bases in between. Germline lookup yields CDR1 MNHEY and CDR2 SMNVEV (reference sequence). The CDR3 is 16 amino acids. CDR3 sequence reads: CASSSPGLLNTGELFF. As DNA, the CDR3 is TGTGCCAGCAGTTCTCCTGGACTGCTGAACACCGGGGAGCTGTTTTTT.

The chain links TRBV6-1 to TRBJ2-1, with TRBD1 matching over 9 bases. Germline assignment: CDR1 MNHNS and CDR2 SASEGT. With 6 bases clipped from V and 6 bases from J, the junction kept 3 bases outside the gene matches. The CDR3 runs to 13 residues. CDR3 residues: CASRRQGGNEQFF. CDR3 bases: TGTGCCAGCAGACGACAGGGGGGCAATGAGCAGTTCTTC.

This sequence joins TRBV7-8 and TRBJ1-2, with a tentative D call TRBD1 (6 bases). The CDR3 consists of 17 residues. The germline gives CDR1 SGHVS, CDR2 FQNEAQ. V dropped 5 bases and J dropped 4 bases, with 23 bases sitting between them. Here the CDR3 DNA reads TGTGCCAGCAGCGTACATCGGTATAAGGGGGAATCCTATGGCTACACCTTC. Translating gives CASSVHRYKGESYGYTF.

The chain combines TRBV29-1 with TRBJ2-5; 15 bases are shared with TRBD2. CDR1 is SQVTM, CDR2 ANQGSEA, per germline. The CDR3 has 16 amino acids. J was trimmed by 1 base and V by 5 bases; bases with no gene match: 5. CDR3 bases: TGCAGCGTTACCGGGACTAGCGGGGGGATCCAAGAGACCCAGTACTTC. This translates into CSVTGTSGGIQETQYF.

The V and J genes are TRBV9 and TRBJ2-5; TRBD2 aligns across 10 bases. The CDR3 totals 16 residues. The J segment lost 5 bases and the V segment lost 3 bases, leaving 10 bases of the junction unmatched. CDR1 is SGDLS and CDR2 is YYNGEE in the germline V gene. Here the CDR3 reads CASSENPSGGGETQYF. CDR3 nucleotides: TGTGCCAGCAGCGAAAACCCTAGCGGGGGTGGGGAGACCCAGTACTTC.

The chain uses TRBV7-3 and TRBJ2-1; weak D call: TRBD1 (6 bases). V was cut by 5 bases and J by 6 bases, with 17 bases left in between. CDR1 SGHTA and CDR2 FQGTGA come from the germline V gene. The CDR3 is 15 residues long. The CDR3 DNA reads as TGTGCCAGCAGCCCAAGCCGGGACACCACCAATGAGCAGTTCTTC. Amino acids: CASSPSRDTTNEQFF. The full variable domain, in which reference TRBV7-3 and TRBJ2-1 provide the parts outside the CDR3, is GAGVSQTPSNKVTEKGKYVELRCDPISGHTALYWYRQSLGQGPEFLIYFQGTGAADDSGLPNDRFFAVRPEGSVSTLKIQRTERGDSAVYLCASSPSRDTTNEQFFGPGTRLTVL.

The rearrangement joins TRBV2 to TRBJ2-4, with D perhaps TRBD1 (5 bases). The CDR3 is made up of 14 amino acids. The V end was cut by 6 bases, the J end by 3 bases, with 12 bases between. Germline V gene sequence: CDR1 SNHLY, CDR2 FYNNEI. CDR3 in amino acids: CASRTEVGKNIQYF. The DNA for the CDR3 is TGTGCCAGCAGGACAGAGGTCGGCAAAAACATTCAGTACTTC.

The chain has TRBV23-1 and TRBJ2-7, with TRBD1 matching over 7 bases. TRBV23-1 is an ORF for which the function is uncertain. The CDR3 contains 13 residues. J was trimmed by 7 bases and V by 9 bases; bases with no gene match: 12. In nucleotides, the CDR3 is TGCGCCAGAGCCCAGGACAGGTTGGGGGAGCAGTACTTC. It encodes CARAQDRLGEQYF.

This clone was observed once. The chain is built from TRBV4-2 and TRBJ2-3, with 9 bases aligning to TRBD1. Trimming took 4 bases from V and 6 from J; bases not matched to a gene: 8. This CDR3 spans 15 amino acids. The germline gives CDR1 LGHNA, CDR2 YNFKEQ. CDR3 sequence reads: CASSPRDRAVDTQYF. CDR3 sequence (DNA): TGTGCCAGCAGCCCGCGGGACAGGGCGGTGGATACGCAGTATTTT.

This clone was counted only a few times. V and J are TRBV18 and TRBJ2-5; D is possibly TRBD1 (6 bases). Trimming removed 5 bases at V and 1 base at J, with 8 bases between. CDR1 and CDR2 from the germline V gene are KGHSH and LQKENI. This CDR3 is built from 13 residues. In DNA, the CDR3 is TGTGCCAGCTCAATGGACAGCCAAGAGACCCAGTACTTC. Its translation: CASSMDSQETQYF.

This rearrangement joins TRBV28 to TRBJ2-3; D is unclear. The CDR3 is 11 residues long. V was pared by 3 bases and J by 5 bases, with 3 bases between. Germline lookup yields CDR1 MDHEN and CDR2 SYDVKM. CDR3 coding DNA: TGTGCCAGCAGTTTCGTAGATACGCAGTATTTT. Protein: CASSFVDTQYF.

The rearrangement links TRBV29-1 to TRBJ1-2, with 7 nucleotides matching TRBD1. Per the germline V gene, CDR1 is SQVTM and CDR2 is ANQGSEA. The CDR3 runs to 12 residues. J was trimmed by 6 bases and V by 3 bases; bases with no gene match: 4. The CDR3 nucleotides are TGCAGCGTTGACAAGGGGGCGGATGGCTACACCTTC. It translates to CSVDKGADGYTF.